This T cell receptor beta chain is drawn from a study of T-cell reconstitution after alpha-beta-depleted transplantation in children. This clonotype came up a few times. The library targeted TCRbeta and was prepared with unique molecular identifiers. TCRdb analysed the PCR reads with MiXCR anew, one entry per CDR3 protein. The data hold almost 600,000 distinct CDR3 sequences, with about a quarter observed a single time. Between the trimmed V and J ends, which lost 7 bases and 6 bases, there was a span of 18 bases. CDR3 length: 14 residues. In germline, CDR1 is MDHEN, CDR2 SYDVKM. Sample: PBMCs, taken before TCRalphabeta/CD19-depleted stem cell transplant. J is TRBJ2-5 and V is TRBV28, with D perhaps TRBD2 (7 bases). The sequence derives from a boy under two years old with Wiskott-Aldrich syndrome, due to receive a stem cell transplant. CDR3 bases: TGTGCCAGCACTGTTGACGGGGGGCTGAAGACCCAGTACTTC. This sequence encodes CASTVDGGLKTQYF.